Below are 4 T cell receptor beta chains sequenced from a single sample in a study of OX40 agonist ivuxolimab in advanced cancers. Generated by immunoSEQ multiplex PCR, the TCRdb table keeps only in-frame clones and is missing some. The table lists around 80,000 clones, around 90% of them singletons. The sample here was CD4+ or CD8+ T cells sorted from blood, taken in a trial of the OX40 agonist ivuxolimab. These receptors originate from an adult with an advanced solid tumor such as melanoma, head and neck, liver or kidney cancer.

This clone was seen only once. This chain links TRBV10-2 with TRBJ1-1; TRBD1 matches 8 bases. CDR1 WSHSY and CDR2 SAAADI come from the germline V gene. The CDR3 is made up of 13 amino acids. Trimming cost V 4 bases and J 5 bases; bases outside gene matches: 3. The CDR3 loop is CASSAGTGTEAFF. The CDR3 DNA is TGCGCCAGCAGTGCAGGGACAGGTACTGAAGCTTTCTTT.

This CDR3 reads CATSVGLAGLEQFF. The CDR3 DNA follows: TGTGCCACCAGCGTGGGACTAGCGGGACTTGAGCAGTTCTTC. The chain links TRBV15 to TRBJ2-1; 13 bases fit TRBD2. The CDR3 is 14 amino acids. J lost 9 bases, V lost 5 bases, and 4 bases had no gene match. Germline lookup yields CDR1 LNHNV and CDR2 YYDKDF (reference sequence).

The rearrangement uses TRBV28 and TRBJ1-4; TRBD1 matches at 11 bases. The CDR3 runs to 18 residues. Germline V gene lookup returns CDR1 MDHEN and CDR2 SYDVKM. J was trimmed by 1 base and V by 8 bases; bases with no gene match: 12. The DNA for the CDR3 is TGTGCCAGCGGAGGGGGGACAGGGGGATTTGGAACTAATGAAAAACTGTTTTTT. Amino acid sequence: CASGGGTGGFGTNEKLFF.

The chain employs TRBV5-1 and TRBJ2-2; possibly TRBD1 for D (6 bases). Germline V gene sequence: CDR1 SGHRS, CDR2 YFSETQ. V dropped 0 bases and J dropped 2 bases, with 8 bases sitting between them. The CDR3 runs 15 residues. The CDR3 DNA is TGCGCCAGCAGCTTGGCAGGGACAAACACCGGGGAGCTGTTTTTT. It encodes CASSLAGTNTGELFF.